Detailed here is one T cell receptor (beta chain). The antigen is undetermined. This sample was included in a study of T cell responses to AZD1222 COVID-19 vaccine. Findings of the study overall: CD4 TCRs linked to vaccination spanned spike, dominating at 160-218 and 743-854. Among the donors, most were white British and more were female, and clonal diversity was possibly underestimated. Repertoires were obtained only post-peak T cell response.

The CDR3 is 13 amino acids. Germline trimming cut 4 bases from V and 8 bases from J; bases unmatched to any gene: 8. Germline loops: CDR1 SGHNT, CDR2 YYREEE (reference sequence). Measured with immunoSEQ multiplex PCR; TCRdb has only the in-frame clones, and not every one. This table holds about 140,000 clones, approximately 90% found once. J is TRBJ1-2 and V is TRBV5-4; 7 nucleotides match TRBD1. The receptor comes from an adult who received the AZD1222 COVID-19 vaccine. The sample consisted of peripheral blood, taken 28 days after the second AZD1222 dose. CDR3: CASSETGTVGYTF. For the CDR3, the DNA is TGTGCCAGCAGCGAAACCGGGACAGTGGGCTACACCTTC.